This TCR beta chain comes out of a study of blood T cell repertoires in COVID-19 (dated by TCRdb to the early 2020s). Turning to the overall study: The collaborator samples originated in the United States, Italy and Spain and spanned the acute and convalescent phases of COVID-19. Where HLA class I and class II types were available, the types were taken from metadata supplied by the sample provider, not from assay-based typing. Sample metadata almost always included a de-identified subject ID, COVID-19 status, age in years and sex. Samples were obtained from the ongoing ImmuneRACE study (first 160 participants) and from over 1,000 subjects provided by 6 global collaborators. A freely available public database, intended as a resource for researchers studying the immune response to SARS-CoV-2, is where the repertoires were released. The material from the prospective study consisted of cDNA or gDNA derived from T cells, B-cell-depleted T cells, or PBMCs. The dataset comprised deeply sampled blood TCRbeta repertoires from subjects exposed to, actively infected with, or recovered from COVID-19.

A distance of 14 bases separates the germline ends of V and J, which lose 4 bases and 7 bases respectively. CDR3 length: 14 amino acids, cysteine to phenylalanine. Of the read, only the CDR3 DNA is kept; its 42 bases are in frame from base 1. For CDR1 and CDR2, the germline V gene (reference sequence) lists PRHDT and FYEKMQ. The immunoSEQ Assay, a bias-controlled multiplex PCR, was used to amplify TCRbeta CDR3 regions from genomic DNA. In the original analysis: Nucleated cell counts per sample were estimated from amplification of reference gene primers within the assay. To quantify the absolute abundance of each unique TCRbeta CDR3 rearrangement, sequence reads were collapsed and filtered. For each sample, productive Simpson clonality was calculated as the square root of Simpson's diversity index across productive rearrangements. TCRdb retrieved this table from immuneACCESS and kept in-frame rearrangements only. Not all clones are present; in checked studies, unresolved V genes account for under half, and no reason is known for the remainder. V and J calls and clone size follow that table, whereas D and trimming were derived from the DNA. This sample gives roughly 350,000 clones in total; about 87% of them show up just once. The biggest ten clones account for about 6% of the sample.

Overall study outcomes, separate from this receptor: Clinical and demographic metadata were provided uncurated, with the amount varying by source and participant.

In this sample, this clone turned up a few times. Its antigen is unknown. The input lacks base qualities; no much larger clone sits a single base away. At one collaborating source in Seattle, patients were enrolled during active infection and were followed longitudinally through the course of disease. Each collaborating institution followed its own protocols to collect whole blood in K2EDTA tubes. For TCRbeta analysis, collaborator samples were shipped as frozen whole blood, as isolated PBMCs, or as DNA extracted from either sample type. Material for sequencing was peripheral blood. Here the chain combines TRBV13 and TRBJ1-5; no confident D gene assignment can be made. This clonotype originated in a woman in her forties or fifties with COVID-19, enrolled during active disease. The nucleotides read TGTGCCAGCAGCTCTTGGGGTAGGGAGCAGCCCCAGCATTTT. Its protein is CASSSWGREQPQHF.